This TCR beta chain stems from a study of low-dose radiotherapy and immunotherapy resistance in tumors. This clonotype was recorded at least ten times. Documented time point: before trial treatment. TRAV- and TRBV-specific primers, spanning alpha and beta chains, primed first-strand cDNA. TCRs were put through around 20 PCR cycles of amplification with Phusion. A constant-region primer and the V-primer adapter served as the primer pair. One entry per CDR3 protein results from TCRdb running MiXCR on the reads. The table lists around 64,000 distinct CDR3 sequences, 26% of them singletons. V was pared by 1 base and J by 3 bases, with 11 bases of the junction left unmatched. The CDR3 is 18 residues long. Germline V lookup: CDR1 SGHTA, CDR2 FQGNSA.

The source was PBMCs, collected before treatment. The chain uses TRBV7-2 and TRBJ1-5; 8 bases fit TRBD1. The clonotype originates from a male donor with rectosigmoid adenocarcinoma. Written as DNA, the CDR3 is TGTGCCAGCAGCTTAGACGTCTGGCGACAGGGGCCCAATCAGCCCCAGCATTTT. It is translated as CASSLDVWRQGPNQPQHF.